The rows below give T cell receptor beta chains drawn from one sample of a study of blood T cell repertoires in COVID-19. Assay: immunoSEQ multiplex PCR; the TCRdb copy retains only in-frame clones and omits some. The repertoire consists of 150,000 to 200,000 clones, with 80% to 85% occurring once and the leading ten covering about 2.7%. The sample comprised peripheral blood. The receptors shown here come from a human donor with acute or convalescent COVID-19. The donor label of this sample is uncertain. Each CDR3 is given with its conserved first and last residue. The D gene is left open where the match is weak. Expanded clones get a size class; other rows say once, few or many, or leave the size out.

>.|TRBV28|TRBJ1-4|TRBD1
CASSKTGGAEKLFF
TGTGCCAGCAGTAAGACAGGGGGCGCGGAAAAACTGTTTTTT
>.|TRBV7-9|TRBJ2-6|.
CASRPHPRGGQSGANVLTF
TGTGCCAGCAGGCCCCACCCCCGAGGGGGACAATCTGGGGCCAACGTCCTGACTTTC
>.|TRBV18|TRBJ2-5|.
CASSPPGEPPYQYF
TGTGCCAGCTCACCACCCGGTGAACCCCCCTACCAGTACTTC
>.|TRBV6-2/TRBV6-3|TRBJ1-1|.
CASSPDRTEAFF
TGTGCCAGCAGCCCGGACAGAACTGAAGCTTTCTTT
>.|TRBV29-1|TRBJ2-6|.
CSVEPPDTGANVLTF
TGCAGCGTTGAACCCCCGGACACTGGGGCCAACGTCCTGACTTTC
>.|TRBV6-5|TRBJ2-7|TRBD1
CASRPGAGGNYEQYF
TGTGCCAGCAGGCCCGGGGCAGGGGGAAACTACGAGCAGTACTTC
>many|TRBV6-5|TRBJ1-1|TRBD1
CASSRRQGEAFF
TGTGCCAGCAGTCGGAGACAGGGTGAAGCTTTCTTT
>.|TRBV7-2|TRBJ2-7|.
CASSSPGPYEQYF
TGTGCCAGCAGCTCCCCGGGTCCCTACGAGCAGTACTTC
>.|TRBV19|TRBJ1-5|TRBD1
CAGQGEGNQPQHF
TGTGCCGGACAGGGGGAGGGCAATCAGCCCCAGCATTTT
>.|TRBV12-3/TRBV12-4|TRBJ1-2|.
CASSPDSYYGYTF
TGTGCCAGCAGCCCAGACAGTTACTATGGCTACACCTTC
>.|TRBV7-9|TRBJ2-2|.
CASSFVRNRDGTGELFF
TGTGCCAGCAGCTTTGTCCGTAACAGGGATGGCACCGGGGAGCTGTTTTTT
>.|TRBV30|TRBJ1-5|TRBD1
CAWSEGTGYSNQPQHF
TGTGCCTGGAGCGAAGGGACAGGTTATAGCAATCAGCCCCAGCATTTT
>.|TRBV2|TRBJ1-6|TRBD1
CASSDGQGNSPLHF
TGTGCCAGCAGTGATGGACAGGGGAATTCACCCCTCCACTTT
>.|TRBV6-5|TRBJ2-5|TRBD1
CASSVGQGGETQYF
TGTGCCAGCAGCGTCGGACAGGGTGGGGAGACCCAGTACTTC
>.|TRBV30|TRBJ2-5|TRBD2
CAWSLTGTSGQETQYF
TGTGCCTGGAGTCTTACCGGGACTAGCGGACAAGAGACCCAGTACTTC
>.|TRBV12-5|TRBJ1-2|TRBD1
CASGLASTGGYGYTF
TGTGCTAGTGGTTTGGCGTCGACAGGGGGCTATGGCTACACCTTC
>once|TRBV5-1|TRBJ2-2|.
CASSIGPGVGTGELFF
TGCGCCAGCAGCATTGGCCCGGGAGTGGGCACCGGGGAGCTGTTTTTT
>once|TRBV18|TRBJ2-7|.
CASSPARYEQYF
TGTGCCAGCTCACCAGCACGGTACGAGCAGTACTTC
>.|TRBV30|TRBJ1-1|TRBD1
CAWSLTGTGRAFF
TGTGCCTGGAGCCTAACCGGGACAGGGAGAGCTTTCTTT
>.|TRBV28|TRBJ1-2|.
CASSLRGTYGYTF
TGTGCCAGCAGTTTAAGGGGAACCTATGGCTACACCTTC
>few|TRBV7-8|TRBJ2-5|.
CASSLISPHTVYQETQYF
TGTGCCAGCAGCTTAATTTCCCCCCACACAGTGTACCAAGAGACCCAGTACTTC
>.|TRBV5-8|TRBJ2-1|.
CASSFDRASEQFF
TGTGCCAGCAGCTTCGATCGAGCTTCTGAGCAGTTCTTC
>.|TRBV7-2|TRBJ2-7|TRBD1
CASRLGPGGSYEQYF
TGTGCCAGCAGATTAGGACCAGGGGGCTCCTACGAGCAGTACTTC
>.|TRBV28|TRBJ2-7|TRBD2
CASKAGGPYEQYF
TGTGCCAGCAAGGCGGGAGGCCCCTACGAGCAGTACTTC
>.|TRBV11-3|TRBJ2-2|.
CASSFDRSTGELFF
TGTGCCAGCAGCTTCGACAGGTCGACCGGGGAGCTGTTTTTT
>.|TRBV5-1|TRBJ1-5|.
CASSLDGLNQPQHF
TGCGCCAGCAGCTTGGACGGACTCAATCAGCCCCAGCATTTT
>.|TRBV7-8|TRBJ1-5|TRBD1
CASSSRDRGTNQPQHF
TGTGCCAGCAGCTCCAGGGACAGGGGAACAAATCAGCCCCAGCATTTT
>.|TRBV6-5|TRBJ2-7|.
CASRGASREQYF
TGTGCCAGCAGGGGGGCGTCGCGGGAGCAGTACTTC
>.|TRBV5-4|TRBJ1-4|TRBD1
CASSSSRDRVREKLFF
TGTGCCAGCAGCTCCTCCAGGGACAGGGTACGAGAAAAACTGTTTTTT
>.|TRBV29-1|TRBJ2-7|TRBD1
CSVDEQGQGSEQYF
TGCAGCGTTGATGAACAGGGACAGGGGAGCGAGCAGTACTTC
>.|TRBV6-5|TRBJ1-2|.
CASTYTRTDYGYTF
TGTGCCAGCACCTATACAAGGACAGACTATGGCTACACCTTC
>.|TRBV28|TRBJ1-4|.
CASSLRLQGSEKLFF
TGTGCCAGCAGTTTACGGCTGCAGGGAAGCGAAAAACTGTTTTTT
>.|TRBV7-3|TRBJ2-1|.
CASSSGAGGYNEQFF
TGTGCCAGCAGCTCGGGGGCAGGGGGCTACAATGAGCAGTTCTTC
>.|TRBV28|TRBJ1-1|.
CASSLVQGHQAAFF
TGTGCCAGCAGTTTAGTCCAGGGCCACCAGGCGGCTTTCTTT
>once|TRBV28|TRBJ2-1|.
CASSLSGTLGDEQFF
TGTGCCAGCAGTCTATCCGGGACACTTGGGGATGAGCAGTTCTTC
>.|TRBV7-2|TRBJ1-2|.
CASSLEVPATYGYTF
TGTGCCAGCAGCTTAGAGGTTCCAGCGACCTATGGCTACACCTTC
>few|TRBV30|TRBJ2-6|.
CAWRRGRTMAGANVLTF
TGTGCCTGGAGAAGAGGGAGAACTATGGCTGGGGCCAACGTCCTGACTTTC
>.|TRBV19|TRBJ1-5|.
CASSIETGRNQPQHF
TGTGCCAGTAGTATAGAGACAGGACGCAATCAGCCCCAGCATTTT
>.|TRBV7-9|TRBJ2-5|TRBD1
CASSYRDRVTETQYF
TGTGCCAGCAGCTACCGGGACAGGGTGACGGAGACCCAGTACTTC
>.|TRBV30|TRBJ2-1|.
CAWSVTENEQFF
TGTGCCTGGAGTGTAACCGAGAATGAGCAGTTCTTC
>.|TRBV3-1/TRBV3-2|TRBJ1-6|.
CASSQNREMHSPLHF
TGTGCCAGCAGCCAAAACAGGGAAATGCATTCACCCCTCCACTTT
>once|TRBV5-1|TRBJ1-2|TRBD1
CASSAGDRSDGYTF
TGCGCCAGCAGCGCAGGGGACAGAAGCGATGGCTACACCTTC
>.|TRBV6-1|TRBJ1-3|TRBD1
CASSEGTGGYSPRGNTIYF
TGTGCCAGCAGTGAAGGGACAGGGGGCTATTCCCCCCGTGGAAACACCATATATTTT
>.|TRBV7-3|TRBJ2-3|.
CASSLSPGDTQYF
TGTGCCAGCAGCTTATCCCCGGGAGATACGCAGTATTTT
>.|TRBV2|TRBJ1-6|TRBD1
CATAQGATSPLHF
TGTGCCACCGCACAGGGGGCGACTTCACCCCTCCACTTT
>once|TRBV6-4|TRBJ2-3|.
CASSLDSRGDTQYF
TGTGCCAGCAGCCTGGACTCACGGGGGGATACGCAGTATTTT
>.|TRBV19|TRBJ1-4|.
CASSTGTTINEKLFF
TGTGCCAGTAGTACCGGGACAACTATTAATGAAAAACTGTTTTTT
>.|TRBV11-3|TRBJ2-7|TRBD2
CASSLGGGEYEQYF
TGTGCCAGCAGCTTGGGCGGGGGGGAGTACGAGCAGTACTTC
>.|TRBV30|TRBJ2-1|.
CAWSVQTYNEQFF
TGTGCCTGGAGTGTACAGACCTACAATGAGCAGTTCTTC
>.|TRBV28|TRBJ2-5|.
CASSDPDRFEETQYF
TGTGCCAGCAGCGACCCAGACAGGTTCGAAGAGACCCAGTACTTC
>.|TRBV5-1|TRBJ1-1|TRBD1
CASSPRTGKTEAFF
TGCGCCAGCAGCCCACGGACAGGGAAGACTGAAGCTTTCTTT
>once|TRBV7-3|TRBJ1-1|.
CASSSGGGTEAFF
TGTGCCAGCAGCTCCGGGGGTGGCACTGAAGCTTTCTTT
>.|TRBV10-2|TRBJ2-1|TRBD2
CASSEPGSGGSSYNEQFF
TGCGCCAGCAGTGAGCCCGGAAGCGGGGGGAGCTCCTACAATGAGCAGTTCTTC
>.|TRBV3-1/TRBV3-2|TRBJ1-1|.
CASSQGVGGDTEAFF
TGTGCCAGCAGCCAAGGTGTGGGGGGGGACACCGAAGCTTTCTTT
>.|TRBV7-8|TRBJ2-1|.
CASSFQIQVYNEQFF
TGTGCCAGCAGCTTCCAGATTCAGGTCTACAATGAGCAGTTCTTC
>.|TRBV4-1|TRBJ2-6|TRBD1
CASSQGDSGANVLTF
TGCGCCAGCAGCCAAGGGGACAGTGGGGCCAACGTCCTGACTTTC
>.|TRBV27|TRBJ2-1|.
CASSPRSTSSHEQFF
TGTGCCAGCAGTCCCCGATCTACTAGCTCGCATGAGCAGTTCTTC
>.|TRBV2|TRBJ2-3|.
CASRRQYRVERYF
TGTGCCAGCAGACGCCAGTACAGGGTAGAAAGGTATTTT
>.|TRBV30|TRBJ1-1|.
CAWSRIREGQAFF
TGTGCCTGGAGTAGGATCAGGGAAGGCCAAGCTTTCTTT
>once|TRBV7-8|TRBJ1-2|.
CASFPLEGDLSGYTF
TGTGCCAGTTTCCCTTTAGAGGGAGATTTGAGTGGCTACACCTTC